This entry describes one T cell receptor (beta chain). The source of the sample is a study of OX40 agonist ivuxolimab in advanced cancers. This CDR3 contains 18 residues. V lost 0 bases and J lost 7; bases outside the gene matches: 12. From germline, CDR1 is SGHNT and CDR2 YENEEA. Sampling times: baseline, cycle 4 day 1, cycle 7 day 1. The protocol was immunoSEQ multiplex PCR, while the TCRdb copy is restricted to in-frame clones and leaves out a portion. The sample holds tens of thousands of clones; around 90% are singletons and the top ten take about 0.53%. The sample here was CD4+ or CD8+ T cells sorted from blood, taken in a trial of the OX40 agonist ivuxolimab. The genes are TRBV11-3 and TRBJ2-1; TRBD2 matches 10 bases. This receptor was identified in an adult with an advanced solid tumor such as melanoma, head and neck, liver or kidney cancer. CDR3 residues: CASSLDSVEIAGGNEQFF. Here the CDR3 DNA reads TGTGCCAGCAGCTTAGATAGTGTCGAGATAGCGGGAGGTAATGAGCAGTTCTTC. Variable domain in full (rest from reference TRBV11-3 and TRBJ2-1): EAGVVQSPRYKIIEKKQPVAFWCNPISGHNTLYWYLQNLGQGPELLIRYENEEAVDDSQLPKDRFSAERLKGVDSTLKIQPAELGDSAVYLCASSLDSVEIAGGNEQFFGPGTRLTVL.